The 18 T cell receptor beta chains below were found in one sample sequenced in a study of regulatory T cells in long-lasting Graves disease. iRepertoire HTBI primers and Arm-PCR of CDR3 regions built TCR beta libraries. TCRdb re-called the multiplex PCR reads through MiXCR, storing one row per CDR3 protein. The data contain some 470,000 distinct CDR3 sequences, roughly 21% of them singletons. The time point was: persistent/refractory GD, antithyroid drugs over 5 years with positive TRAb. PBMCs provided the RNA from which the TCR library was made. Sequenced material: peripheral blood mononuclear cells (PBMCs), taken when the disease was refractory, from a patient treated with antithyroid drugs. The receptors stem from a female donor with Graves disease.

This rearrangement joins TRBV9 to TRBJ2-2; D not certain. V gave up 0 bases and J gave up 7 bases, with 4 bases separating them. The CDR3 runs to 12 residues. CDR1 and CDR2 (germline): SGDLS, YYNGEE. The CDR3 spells CASSVADGELFF. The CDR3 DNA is TGTGCCAGCAGCGTAGCCGACGGGGAGCTGTTTTTT.

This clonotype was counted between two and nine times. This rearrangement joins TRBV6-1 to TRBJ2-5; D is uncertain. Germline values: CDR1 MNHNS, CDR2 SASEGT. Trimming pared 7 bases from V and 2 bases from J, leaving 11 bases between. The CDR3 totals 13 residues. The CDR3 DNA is TGTGCCAGCAAGGTCCGTAATCAAGAGACCCAGTACTTC. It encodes CASKVRNQETQYF.

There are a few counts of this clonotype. The CDR3 DNA follows: TGTGCCAGTAGTTTTTCAGGGGACCACTCCTACGAGCAGTACTTC. Encoded protein: CASSFSGDHSYEQYF. The J gene is TRBJ2-7, the V gene TRBV19; D is possibly TRBD1 (6 bases). The CDR3 is 15 residues long. Trimming took 5 bases from V and 0 from J, leaving 14 bases between them. Germline CDR1 LNHDA, CDR2 SQIVND (reference sequence).

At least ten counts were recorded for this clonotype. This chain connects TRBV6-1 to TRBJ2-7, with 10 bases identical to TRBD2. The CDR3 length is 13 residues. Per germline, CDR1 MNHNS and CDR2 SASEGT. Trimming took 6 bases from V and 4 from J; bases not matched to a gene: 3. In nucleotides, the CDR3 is TGTGCCAGCAGCCCTAGCGGGAGTTACGAGCAGTACTTC. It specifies CASSPSGSYEQYF.

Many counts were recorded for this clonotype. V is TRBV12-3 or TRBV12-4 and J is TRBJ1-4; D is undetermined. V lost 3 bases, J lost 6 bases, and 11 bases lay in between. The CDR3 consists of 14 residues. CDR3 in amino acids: CASSLRVRDEKLFF. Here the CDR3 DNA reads TGTGCCAGCAGTTTGAGGGTTAGGGATGAAAAACTGTTTTTT.

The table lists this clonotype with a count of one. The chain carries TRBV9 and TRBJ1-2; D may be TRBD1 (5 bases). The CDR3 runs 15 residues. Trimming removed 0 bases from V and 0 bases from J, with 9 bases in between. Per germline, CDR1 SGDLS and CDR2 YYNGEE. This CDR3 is CASSVGQDTNYGYTF. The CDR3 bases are TGTGCCAGCAGCGTAGGTCAGGACACTAACTATGGCTACACCTTC.

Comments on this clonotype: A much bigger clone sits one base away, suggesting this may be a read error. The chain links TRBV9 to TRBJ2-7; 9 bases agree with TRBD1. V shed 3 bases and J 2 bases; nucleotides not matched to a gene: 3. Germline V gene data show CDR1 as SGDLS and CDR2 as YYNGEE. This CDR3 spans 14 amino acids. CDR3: CASSDGTGTYEQYF. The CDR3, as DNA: TGTGCCAGCAGCGACGGGACAGGGACCTACGAGCAGTACTTC.

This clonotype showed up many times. Here the CDR3 reads CASSFGDDTEAFF. In DNA form, the CDR3 reads TGTGCCAGCAGCTTCGGGGACGACACTGAAGCTTTCTTT. The chain recombines TRBV11-2 with TRBJ1-1; TRBD1 might be the D (5 bases). This CDR3 is 13 amino acids long. V was clipped by 3 bases and J by 3 bases, with 8 bases between them. The germline V gene has CDR1 SGHAT and CDR2 FQNNGV.

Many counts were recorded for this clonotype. The CDR3: CSVDRGRQETQYF. DNA for the CDR3: TGCAGCGTTGACAGGGGGAGACAAGAGACCCAGTACTTC. The chain joins TRBV29-1 to TRBJ2-5, with 7 bases matching TRBD1. The CDR3 covers 13 residues. Germline CDR1 and CDR2: SQVTM and ANQGSEA. Losses at the gene ends were 3 bases for V and 2 bases for J; bases not matched to a gene: 3.

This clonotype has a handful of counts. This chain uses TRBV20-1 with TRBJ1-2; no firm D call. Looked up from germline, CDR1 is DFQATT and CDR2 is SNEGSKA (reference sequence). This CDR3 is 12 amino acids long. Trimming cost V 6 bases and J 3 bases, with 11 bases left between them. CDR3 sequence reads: CSAADNHYGYTF. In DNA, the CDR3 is TGCAGTGCCGCAGACAATCACTATGGCTACACCTTC.

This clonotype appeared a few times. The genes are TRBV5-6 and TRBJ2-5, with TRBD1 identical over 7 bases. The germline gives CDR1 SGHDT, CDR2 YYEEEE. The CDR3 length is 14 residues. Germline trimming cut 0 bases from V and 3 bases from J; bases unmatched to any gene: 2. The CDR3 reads CASSLDQGEETQYF. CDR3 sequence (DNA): TGTGCCAGCAGCTTGGATCAGGGGGAAGAGACCCAGTACTTC.

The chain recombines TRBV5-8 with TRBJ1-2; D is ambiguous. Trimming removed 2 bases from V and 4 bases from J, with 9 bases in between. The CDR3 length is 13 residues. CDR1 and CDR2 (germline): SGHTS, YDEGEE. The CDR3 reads CASSFTAAYGYTF. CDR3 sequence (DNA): TGTGCCAGCAGCTTCACAGCTGCCTATGGCTACACCTTC.

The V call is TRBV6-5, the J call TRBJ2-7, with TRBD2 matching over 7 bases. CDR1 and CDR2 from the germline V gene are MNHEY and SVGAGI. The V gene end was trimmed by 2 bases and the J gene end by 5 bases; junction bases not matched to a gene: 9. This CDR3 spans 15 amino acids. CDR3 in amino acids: CASSYGGEVFNEQYF. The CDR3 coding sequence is TGTGCCAGCAGTTACGGGGGGGAGGTCTTCAACGAGCAGTACTTC.

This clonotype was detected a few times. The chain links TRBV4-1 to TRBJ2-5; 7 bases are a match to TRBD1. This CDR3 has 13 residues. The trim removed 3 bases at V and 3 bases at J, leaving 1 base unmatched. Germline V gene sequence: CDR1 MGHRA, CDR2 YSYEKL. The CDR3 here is CASSHQGEETQYF. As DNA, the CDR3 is TGCGCCAGCAGCCATCAGGGGGAAGAGACCCAGTACTTC.

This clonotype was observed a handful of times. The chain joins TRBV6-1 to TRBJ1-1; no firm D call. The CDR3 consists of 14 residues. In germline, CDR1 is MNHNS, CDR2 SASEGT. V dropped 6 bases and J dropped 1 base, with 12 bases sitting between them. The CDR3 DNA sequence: TGTGCCAGCAGGAGGGCGGAGGGGAACACTGAAGCTTTCTTT. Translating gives CASRRAEGNTEAFF.

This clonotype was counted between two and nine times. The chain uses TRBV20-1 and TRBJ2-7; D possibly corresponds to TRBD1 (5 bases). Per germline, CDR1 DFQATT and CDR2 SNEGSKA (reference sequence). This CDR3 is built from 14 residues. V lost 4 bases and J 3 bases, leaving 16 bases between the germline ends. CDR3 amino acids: CSAIDSNRLYEQYF. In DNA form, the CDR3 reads TGCAGTGCTATAGACAGCAATCGACTCTACGAGCAGTACTTC.

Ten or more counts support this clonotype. The CDR3 nucleotides are TGTGCCAGCCGGCTGGAGGAGTTTGGCACTGAAGCTTTCTTT. Protein product: CASRLEEFGTEAFF. The V gene is TRBV27, the J gene TRBJ1-1; D gene unclear. This CDR3 spans 14 amino acids. Germline V gives CDR1 MNHEY, CDR2 SMNVEV (reference sequence). The germline V and J ends were trimmed by 8 bases and 4 bases, with 17 bases remaining between them.

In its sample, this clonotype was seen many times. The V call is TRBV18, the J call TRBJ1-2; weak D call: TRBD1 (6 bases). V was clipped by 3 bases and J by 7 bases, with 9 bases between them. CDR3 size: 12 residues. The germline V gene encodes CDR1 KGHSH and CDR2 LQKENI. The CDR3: CASSPQDSGYTF. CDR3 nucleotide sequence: TGTGCCAGCTCACCTCAGGACAGTGGCTACACCTTC.